The 18 T cell receptor beta chains presented below share a single source sample, sequenced in a study of sequential checkpoint blockade in melanoma. Documented treatment: randomized to nivolumab then ipilimumab (arm A) or the reverse (arm B). This table comes from immunoSEQ multiplex PCR, and its TCRdb copy is limited to in-frame clones, with some not included. The sample shows fewer than 35,000 clones, 65% to 90% of them seen only once. The input for sequencing was CD8+ T cells sorted from blood (inferred from file names), taken from a patient given nivolumab and ipilimumab in sequence. These receptors were taken from a human donor with melanoma.

The V call is TRBV27, the J call TRBJ2-1; D perhaps matches TRBD1 (6 bases). From germline, CDR1 is MNHEY and CDR2 SMNVEV (reference sequence). CDR3 length: 14 amino acids. V shed 2 bases and J shed 4 bases, with 9 bases lying between them. CDR3 loop: CASSLSRGYNEQFF. DNA of the CDR3: TGTGCCAGCAGTTTAAGCAGGGGTTACAATGAGCAGTTCTTC.

V gene TRBV4-3 combines with J gene TRBJ2-1; perhaps TRBD2 as D (6 bases). Trimming stripped 3 bases from V and 9 bases from J, with 18 bases between. This CDR3 region has 15 residues. Per germline, CDR1 LGHNA and CDR2 YSLEER. CDR3 DNA sequence: TGCGCCAGCAGCCAGGCCCGGGACTTTCGCCGTGAGCAGTTCTTC. Its protein product is CASSQARDFRREQFF.

The chain uses TRBV21-1 and TRBJ1-2; the table's TRBD1 call for D was not verified on the DNA. TRBV21-1 is annotated as a pseudogene. CDR3 length: 18 residues. In DNA form, the CDR3 reads TGTGCCAGCAGCAAAGAAGAGGGATCGGGACAGAAAAACTATGGCTACACCTTC. Protein sequence: CASSKEEGSGQKNYGYTF.

V and J are TRBV27 and TRBJ2-7; 8 bases agree with TRBD2. V lost 5 bases and J lost 4; bases outside the gene matches: 10. The CDR3 is 15 amino acids. Germline lookup yields CDR1 MNHEY and CDR2 SMNVEV (reference sequence). CDR3 loop: CASSTPGGGSYEQYF. DNA of the CDR3: TGTGCCAGCAGTACACCCGGCGGGGGGTCGTACGAGCAGTACTTC.

J is TRBJ1-2 and V is TRBV28; TRBD1 aligns across 8 bases. Looked up from germline, CDR1 is MDHEN and CDR2 is SYDVKM. The CDR3 is 15 amino acids. Trimming at V came to 1 base and at J to 4 bases, leaving 5 bases not matched to a gene. CDR3: CASSLYGDRGYGYTF. CDR3 sequence (DNA): TGTGCCAGCAGTTTATACGGAGACAGGGGCTATGGCTACACCTTC.

The rearrangement uses TRBV19 and TRBJ2-5; tentatively, D is TRBD2 (7 bases). From germline, CDR1 is LNHDA and CDR2 SQIVND (reference sequence). Trimming took 1 base from V and 5 from J, leaving 14 bases between them. The CDR3 loop spans 15 amino acids. This CDR3 reads CASSIVGGREETQYF. As DNA, the CDR3 is TGTGCCAGTAGTATAGTCGGGGGGCGGGAGGAGACCCAGTACTTC.

The rearrangement uses TRBV7-6 and TRBJ1-4, with a tentative D call TRBD1 (5 bases). Germline CDR1 reads SGHVS; CDR2 reads FNYEAQ. V dropped 5 bases and J dropped 7 bases, with 17 bases sitting between them. This CDR3 is 15 amino acids long. CDR3 in amino acids: CASSPFQGVFEKLFF. In DNA form, the CDR3 reads TGTGCCAGCAGCCCCTTTCAGGGCGTCTTTGAAAAACTGTTTTTT.

This clone was seen more than once but under ten times. The rearrangement joins TRBV25-1 to TRBJ2-7, with TRBD1 matching over 8 bases. CDR3 length: 18 amino acids. Germline V gene data show CDR1 as MGHDK and CDR2 as SYGVNS. With 4 bases clipped from V and 3 bases from J, the junction kept 17 bases outside the gene matches. CDR3 sequence (DNA): TGTGCCAGCAGTGGGTCCCGGGACAGGCCAGTCCGCTACTACGAGCAGTACTTC. This sequence encodes CASSGSRDRPVRYYEQYF.

J is TRBJ2-6 and V is TRBV23-1; D possibly corresponds to TRBD2 (7 bases). TRBV23-1 is placed among ORFs of uncertain function. This CDR3 region has 18 residues. V gave up 0 bases and J gave up 4 bases, with 16 bases separating them. CDR3 in amino acids: CASSQSRGGLAGANVLTF. CDR3 sequence (DNA): TGCGCCAGCAGTCAATCGAGGGGGGGGCTGGCCGGGGCCAACGTCCTGACTTTC.

This chain joins TRBV6-5 and TRBJ1-6; TRBD1 matches 7 bases. CDR1 is MNHEY, CDR2 SVGAGI, per germline. The trim removed 7 bases at V and 6 bases at J, leaving 9 bases unmatched. There are 15 residues in the CDR3. CDR3 protein: CASISLGQINSPLHF. CDR3 DNA: TGTGCCAGCATCTCCCTGGGACAGATTAATTCACCCCTCCACTTT.

In DNA, the CDR3 is TGCGCCAGCCGTGTGACAGGGCGCACAGATACGCAGTATTTT. This translates into CASRVTGRTDTQYF. V usage is TRBV5-1 and J usage is TRBJ2-3, with TRBD1 matching 7 bases. Trimming cost V 7 bases and J 1 base; bases outside gene matches: 6. From germline, CDR1 is SGHRS and CDR2 YFSETQ. This CDR3 spans 14 amino acids.

The sample holds a few counts of this clone. This chain connects TRBV6-6 to TRBJ2-7, with D maybe TRBD2 (6 bases). CDR3 length: 16 residues. V lost 5 bases to trimming and J lost 5 bases, with 22 bases between them. Per the germline V gene, CDR1 is MNHNY and CDR2 is SVGAGI (reference sequence). The CDR3 DNA is TGTGCCAGCAGTACCCCCTGGAGGGGACCGAGGAACGAGCAGTACTTC. This encodes CASSTPWRGPRNEQYF.

The genes are TRBV7-6 and TRBJ2-1, with TRBD2 matching over 12 bases. Germline-derived CDR1 and CDR2 are SGHVS and FNYEAQ. The CDR3 runs to 16 residues. V was pared by 3 bases and J by 8 bases, with 8 bases of the junction left unmatched. The CDR3 protein is CASSFQLAGGVHEQFF. The CDR3 nucleotides are TGTGCCAGCAGCTTTCAACTAGCGGGAGGAGTGCATGAGCAGTTCTTC.

This chain joins TRBV6-5 and TRBJ2-1, with TRBD2 as a possible D gene (6 bases). Trimming cost V 8 bases and J 0 bases, with 11 bases left between them. From germline, CDR1 is MNHEY and CDR2 SVGAGI. CDR3 size: 14 residues. CDR3 sequence reads: CASAGTYSYNEQFF. The DNA for the CDR3 is TGTGCCAGCGCCGGGACTTACTCCTACAATGAGCAGTTCTTC.

The genes are TRBV5-5 and TRBJ1-2; D uncertain. Per germline, CDR1 SGHKS and CDR2 YYEKEE (reference sequence). Trimming removed 0 bases from V and 4 bases from J, with 4 bases in between. The CDR3 runs 12 residues. DNA of the CDR3: TGTGCCAGCAGCTTGGACGGCTATGGCTACACCTTC. It yields the protein CASSLDGYGYTF.

The chain recombines TRBV9 with TRBJ1-6; D is unclear. The CDR3 is made up of 16 amino acids. V lost 2 bases and J lost 1, with 10 bases in between. Germline lookup yields CDR1 SGDLS and CDR2 YYNGEE. In DNA, the CDR3 is TGTGCCAGCAGCGTGAGGGCTTCGTCCTATAATTCACCCCTCCACTTT. Translated: CASSVRASSYNSPLHF.

The chain has TRBV11-2 and TRBJ2-7, with TRBD1 matching 9 bases. The CDR3 is 15 amino acids. Per germline, CDR1 SGHAT and CDR2 FQNNGV. J lost 6 bases, V lost 0 bases, and 6 bases had no gene match. The chain's CDR3 is CASSLEGTGWVEQYF. The DNA for the CDR3 is TGTGCCAGCAGCTTAGAGGGGACAGGGTGGGTCGAGCAGTACTTC.

This clone was counted a single time. The chain recombines TRBV5-6 with TRBJ2-6; D is perhaps TRBD1 (5 bases). Germline CDR1 is SGHDT and CDR2 is YYEEEE. V was trimmed by 4 bases and J by 0 bases, leaving 14 bases between them. This CDR3 is built from 17 residues. The CDR3 reads CASSRGLENSGANVLTF. The CDR3 bases are TGTGCCAGCAGCAGGGGTCTGGAGAACTCTGGGGCCAACGTCCTGACTTTC.